One sample yielded the 7 T cell receptor beta chains listed below, sequenced in a study of cytomegalovirus exposure and HLA in healthy donors (dated by TCRdb to the late 2010s). Library preparation used the immunoSEQ multiplex PCR assay. The multiplex PCR relied on a mix of 60 forward primers for TCR Vbeta segments and 13 reverse primers for TCR Jbeta segments. The clones in this table, taken by TCRdb from immuneACCESS, are in-frame only. Not every clone is retained; where verified, under half of the shortfall comes from an unresolved V gene, and the cause of the rest is unknown. Recorded for this sample are roughly 97,000 clones; 73% of them occurred a single time. The ten largest clonotypes hold more than 3% of the sample. Sequencing was done on a sample of PBMCs. Receptors originate from a middle-aged man in good health and CMV-seronegative.

This sequence joins TRBV28 and TRBJ2-3, with unresolved D. Trimming removed 5 bases from V and 8 bases from J, with 11 bases in between. The germline V gene has CDR1 MDHEN and CDR2 SYDVKM. The CDR3 is 12 residues long. CDR3 DNA: TGTGCCAGCAGTGCTCAGTGGAGTACGCAGTATTTT. Translation gives CASSAQWSTQYF.

This chain links TRBV5-1 with TRBJ2-5, with D possibly matching TRBD1 (6 bases). The ends were cut back, 3 bases at V and 2 bases at J, with 11 bases in the middle. Germline lookup yields CDR1 SGHRS and CDR2 YFSETQ. The CDR3 totals 14 residues. The DNA for the CDR3 is TGCGCCAGCAGCTCGTGGGACATACAAGAGACCCAGTACTTC. Protein: CASSSWDIQETQYF.

V gene TRBV4-3 combines with J gene TRBJ1-5; D perhaps matches TRBD1 (5 bases). The CDR3 contains 17 residues. V was shortened by 0 bases and J by 0 bases, with 12 bases between the two germline ends. Germline CDR1 and CDR2: LGHNA and YSLEER. CDR3 nucleotide sequence: TGCGCCAGCAGCCAAGATACCTGGGGCTATAGCAATCAGCCCCAGCATTTT. Protein product: CASSQDTWGYSNQPQHF.

The chain links TRBV4-3 to TRBJ2-6; 8 nucleotides line up with TRBD2. CDR1 LGHNA and CDR2 YSLEER come from the germline V gene. V gave up 4 bases and J gave up 4 bases; unmatched junction bases: 3. The CDR3 has 15 residues. The DNA for the CDR3 is TGCGCCAGCAGCCCGGGGGGGACCGGGGCCAACGTCCTGACTTTC. This encodes CASSPGGTGANVLTF.

The chain couples TRBV5-6 to TRBJ1-2; TRBD1 is a possible D gene (6 bases). This CDR3 is built from 13 residues. Per germline, CDR1 SGHDT and CDR2 YYEEEE. Trimming left V 4 bases short and J 2 bases short, with 9 bases between. Written as DNA, the CDR3 is TGTGCCAGCAGCGCACAGGGAAACTATGGCTACACCTTC. It encodes CASSAQGNYGYTF.

This clone was observed many times. The chain has TRBV19 and TRBJ2-1; TRBD2 is a possible D gene (6 bases). The CDR3 contains 13 residues. The V end lost 7 bases, the J end lost 4 bases, and 11 bases lay between the germline ends. Germline V CDR1 and CDR2: LNHDA, SQIVND (reference sequence). In DNA form, the CDR3 reads TGTGCCAGTACAACGCGGGGATACAATGAGCAGTTCTTC. It is translated as CASTTRGYNEQFF.

This clone was found a few times. The chain links TRBV15 to TRBJ1-1, with 7 bases matching TRBD1. V lost 2 bases to trimming and J lost 1 base; unmatched junction nucleotides: 4. This CDR3 spans 15 amino acids. Germline CDR1 and CDR2: LNHNV and YYDKDF (reference sequence). The CDR3 loop reads CATSRRHRGNTEAFF. Here the CDR3 DNA reads TGTGCCACCAGCAGAAGGCACAGGGGGAACACTGAAGCTTTCTTT.